A single sample gave rise to the 5 T cell receptor beta chains below, sequenced in a study of shared clonotypes between healthy human individuals. The table came from immunoSEQ multiplex PCR; TCRdb's copy has only in-frame clones and leaves some out. The data show about 960,000 clones, around 80% seen once. The specimen sequenced was memory CD4+ T cells sorted from blood. The subset here: CD45RA-negative fraction. Receptors originate from a man aged 18-30 years in good health.

The chain links TRBV4-1 to TRBJ1-4, with a tentative D call TRBD1 (5 bases). V dropped 0 bases and J dropped 2 bases, with 13 bases sitting between them. The length of the CDR3 is 17 residues. Germline CDR1 and CDR2: MGHRA and YSYEKL. The CDR3 DNA reads TGCGCCAGCAGCCAAGATAAAGGGGCAGGGACTAATGAAAAACTGTTTTTT. Encoded protein: CASSQDKGAGTNEKLFF.

This chain joins TRBV11-3 and TRBJ2-7, with TRBD1 as a possible D gene (5 bases). The CDR3 contains 15 residues. Germline V gene sequence: CDR1 SGHNT, CDR2 YENEEA. V lost 4 bases, J lost 0 bases, and 13 bases lay in between. The CDR3 region is CASSSSDTSSYEQYF. As DNA, the CDR3 is TGTGCCAGCAGCTCTTCGGACACCTCCTCCTACGAGCAGTACTTC.

The rearrangement joins TRBV6-1 to TRBJ2-6; the D is unclear. The germline CDR1 and CDR2 sequences are MNHNS and SASEGT. With 6 bases removed from V and 1 base from J, the gap between germline ends came to 4 bases. This CDR3 has 13 residues. CDR3 nucleotides: TGTGCCAGCAGGCAGTCTGGGGCCAACGTCCTGACTTTC. It translates to CASRQSGANVLTF.

This clone appeared a few times. The chain recombines TRBV18 with TRBJ1-6, with 7 bases lining up with TRBD1. The trim removed 4 bases at V and 9 bases at J, leaving 9 bases unmatched. CDR3 size: 15 residues. Germline V CDR1 and CDR2: KGHSH, LQKENI. The CDR3 bases are TGTGCCAGCTCACGGGGACAGACTGTTGGTTCACCCCTCCACTTT. As protein: CASSRGQTVGSPLHF.

The rearrangement links TRBV7-2 to TRBJ2-5; TRBD2 matches at 11 bases. J was trimmed by 4 bases and V by 1 base; bases with no gene match: 8. Germline assignment: CDR1 SGHTA and CDR2 FQGNSA. The CDR3 is made up of 17 amino acids. Written as DNA, the CDR3 is TGTGCCAGCAGCTTAGGTAGCGGGAGGGCCTCTAGAGAGACCCAGTACTTC. This translates into CASSLGSGRASRETQYF. Complete variable domain (other parts from reference TRBV7-2 and TRBJ2-5): GAGVSQSPSNKVTEKGKDVELRCDPISGHTALYWYRQSLGQGLEFLIYFQGNSAPDKSGLPSDRFSAERTGGSVSTLTIQRTQQEDSAVYLCASSLGSGRASRETQYFGPGTRLLVL.